Listed below are T cell receptor beta chains from one sample, sequenced in a study of blood T cell repertoires in COVID-19. Using immunoSEQ multiplex PCR, the repertoire was profiled, and TCRdb retains in-frame clones only, with some absent. The data show just over 80,000 clones, more than 85% seen once. Source material: PBMCs or T cells enriched from blood (not recorded which). These receptors were collected from a woman between 50 and 59 years old with acute COVID-19. CDR3s include the opening cysteine and the closing phenylalanine or tryptophan. The D gene is left open where the match is weak. Expanded clones are given a class, and other clones once, few, many or no size at all.

TGTGCCAGCAGCAAAAGACAGGGGGATAATTCACCCCTCCACTTT | CASSKRQGDNSPLHF | TRBD1 | TRBJ1-6 | NA | TRBV11-2
TGCGCCAGCAGTGAGTCCCAGCGGGACCACAATGAGCAGTTCTTC | CASSESQRDHNEQFF | TRBD2 | TRBJ2-1 | NA | TRBV10-1
TGTGCCAGCAGCTTAGGGTTCCCCAGGCTGGATGACTATGGCTACACCTTC | CASSLGFPRLDDYGYTF | NA | TRBJ1-2 | NA | TRBV11-2
TGCAGCGTTGAAGCAGGGGCCCCCTACGAGCAGTACTTC | CSVEAGAPYEQYF | NA | TRBJ2-7 | once | TRBV29-1
TGTGCCAGCAGCGATGATAAGACTAGCGGGAGGGCAGATACGCAGTATTTT | CASSDDKTSGRADTQYF | TRBD2 | TRBJ2-3 | NA | TRBV5-4
TGTGCCAGCAAGGGGGAAAACTATGGCTACACCTTC | CASKGENYGYTF | NA | TRBJ1-2 | few | TRBV5-6
TGTGCCAGCAGCCCTGAGGGTCCCGAGCAGTACTTC | CASSPEGPEQYF | NA | TRBJ2-7 | few | TRBV7-9
TGTGCCAGCAGTACTCGGGGGGGTGAATGGGAGACCCAGTACTTC | CASSTRGGEWETQYF | TRBD2 | TRBJ2-5 | NA | TRBV27
TGTGCCAGCAGCCTAGGGGACAGAGACGAGCAGTACTTC | CASSLGDRDEQYF | TRBD1 | TRBJ2-7 | NA | TRBV3-1/TRBV3-2
TGTGCCAGCACGGGACTAGCGGGAGACAATGAGCAGTTCTTC | CASTGLAGDNEQFF | TRBD2 | TRBJ2-1 | NA | TRBV6-5
TGTGCCAGCAGTTACTCAGGGGTTTTGAACACTGAAGCTTTCTTT | CASSYSGVLNTEAFF | NA | TRBJ1-1 | NA | TRBV6-5
TGTGCCAGTAGCTGGGACAGGGGAGGAGTACTAGCGGGAGTCCTCCGTGATGAGCAGTTCTTC | CASSWDRGGVLAGVLRDEQFF | NA | TRBJ2-1 | NA | TRBV19
TGTGCCTGGAGCCCAGGAGGGGATCAGCCCCAGCATTTT | CAWSPGGDQPQHF | NA | TRBJ1-5 | NA | TRBV30
TGTGCCAGTATGCGGCTAAACACAGATACGCAGTATTTT | CASMRLNTDTQYF | NA | TRBJ2-3 | NA | TRBV19
TGTGCCAGTAGTACAGGGGAGAGGAGCAATCAGCCCCAGCATTTT | CASSTGERSNQPQHF | NA | TRBJ1-5 | NA | TRBV19
TGTGCCAGCTCACCGAGTGACAGGGTTTATCAGGGCTACACCTTC | CASSPSDRVYQGYTF | TRBD1 | TRBJ1-2 | NA | TRBV18
TGTGCCAGCTCACCGAACCAGGGGGGAGACGGCACTGAAGCTTTCTTT | CASSPNQGGDGTEAFF | TRBD1 | TRBJ1-1 | NA | TRBV18
TGCGCCAGCAGCCAAGATCTTACTAGCGGCTCCTACAATGAGCAGTTCTTC | CASSQDLTSGSYNEQFF | TRBD2 | TRBJ2-1 | NA | TRBV4-3
TGTGCCACCGGGACTAGCGGCTACAATGAGCAGTTCTTC | CATGTSGYNEQFF | TRBD2 | TRBJ2-1 | NA | TRBV24-1
TGTGCCACTTCGCAGGGGAGCAATCAGCCCCAGCATTTT | CATSQGSNQPQHF | NA | TRBJ1-5 | NA | TRBV27
TGTGCCAGCAGCGTAGGAACTAGCGGGAGGAAAGAGACCCAGTACTTC | CASSVGTSGRKETQYF | TRBD2 | TRBJ2-5 | once | TRBV9
TGTGCCAGCAGCCAAACCGGTGGGGGGGAGCAGTTCTTC | CASSQTGGGEQFF | NA | TRBJ2-1 | NA | TRBV7-9
TGCGCCAGCAGCGGAGGACAGGGTGGGAATTCACCCCTCCACTTT | CASSGGQGGNSPLHF | TRBD1 | TRBJ1-6 | once | TRBV5-1
TGTGCCAGCAGTGAATCTTGGACAGCGGGAAACACCATATATTTT | CASSESWTAGNTIYF | NA | TRBJ1-3 | NA | TRBV25-1
TGTGCCAGCAGTGACCCGGACAGGTGGGCAGCTTTCTTT | CASSDPDRWAAFF | TRBD1 | TRBJ1-1 | NA | TRBV6-1
TGTGCCAGCAGTTTATCGCAATCGCGCCACACTGAAGCTTTCTTT | CASSLSQSRHTEAFF | NA | TRBJ1-1 | few | TRBV27
TGCGCCAGCAGTCAATCCTCAGGCAGCAACGTATTGTCTTCTGGAAACACCATATATTTT | CASSQSSGSNVLSSGNTIYF | NA | TRBJ1-3 | NA | TRBV23-1
TGTGCCAGCAGTGAATCCTACAGGGGATTGATGAACACTGAAGCTTTCTTT | CASSESYRGLMNTEAFF | TRBD1 | TRBJ1-1 | NA | TRBV25-1
TGCGCCAGCAGTCCCAGCGGGAGCCGGGAGCAGTACTTC | CASSPSGSREQYF | TRBD2 | TRBJ2-7 | NA | TRBV4-1
TGTGCCAGCTCACCCCAGGGGGCACTGTCGTATGGCTACACCTTC | CASSPQGALSYGYTF | TRBD1 | TRBJ1-2 | NA | TRBV18
TGTGCCACCTCGGGTAGCGGGACTGGAGATACGCAGTATTTT | CATSGSGTGDTQYF | TRBD2 | TRBJ2-3 | NA | TRBV24-1
TGTGCCTGGAGTGTACTAGGGGGGGGCAATCAGCCCCAGCATTTT | CAWSVLGGGNQPQHF | NA | TRBJ1-5 | NA | TRBV30
TGTGCCAGCAGCCAAGATAGATATCAGCCCCAGCATTTT | CASSQDRYQPQHF | NA | TRBJ1-5 | NA | TRBV3-1/TRBV3-2
TGTGCCAGCAGCTTAACGGGACAGACTAATGAAAAACTGTTTTTT | CASSLTGQTNEKLFF | TRBD1 | TRBJ1-4 | NA | TRBV7-8
TGTGCCAGCAGCGCCGGACTTGGAATTGAGCATGGCTACACCTTC | CASSAGLGIEHGYTF | NA | TRBJ1-2 | NA | TRBV7-6
TGTGCCAGCAGTGCTACGGGACAGGGATACAATGAGCAGTTCTTC | CASSATGQGYNEQFF | TRBD1 | TRBJ2-1 | NA | TRBV2
TGTGCCAGCAGTCGTCCGGGACTCAGCTCCTACGAGCAGTACTTC | CASSRPGLSSYEQYF | NA | TRBJ2-7 | NA | TRBV6-2/TRBV6-3
TGCGCCAGCAGCCAAGCGAGGGGGACTAGCGGGAGGGCCGGGAATGGAGAGACCCAGTACTTC | CASSQARGTSGRAGNGETQYF | TRBD2 | TRBJ2-5 | NA | TRBV4-1
TGTGCCAGCACTTCCTTTTACGGCGGGGATGGCAATCAGCCCCAGCATTTT | CASTSFYGGDGNQPQHF | NA | TRBJ1-5 | NA | TRBV27
TGTGCCATCAGTTATGAGAGGGTTATGAACACTGAAGCTTTCTTT | CAISYERVMNTEAFF | NA | TRBJ1-1 | NA | TRBV10-3
TGCAGTGCTAGTATTAGCGGGAGGGCCGGAAATGAGCAGTTCTTC | CSASISGRAGNEQFF | TRBD2 | TRBJ2-1 | NA | TRBV20-1
TGCGCCAGCAGCGGCTTTGGACAGGGACGCACTGAAGCTTTCTTT | CASSGFGQGRTEAFF | TRBD1 | TRBJ1-1 | NA | TRBV5-1
TGTGCCAGCAGCCAAGACGGCGGGTTGGCGAACACCGGGGAGCTGTTTTTT | CASSQDGGLANTGELFF | NA | TRBJ2-2 | NA | TRBV4-2
TGTGCCAGTAGGAAAGACCCAGGGGAAGGAGGCGAGCAGTACTTC | CASRKDPGEGGEQYF | NA | TRBJ2-7 | NA | TRBV19
TGTGCCAGCAGCCAAGATCCTGGGCAGGGAAGGCATCAGCCCCAGCATTTT | CASSQDPGQGRHQPQHF | NA | TRBJ1-5 | NA | TRBV3-1/TRBV3-2
TGTGCCAGCAGACAGGGGGCTGGGACTGAAGCTTTCTTT | CASRQGAGTEAFF | TRBD1 | TRBJ1-1 | NA | TRBV7-3
TGTGCCAGTAGTAGCGCGGTGAGGGAGACCCAGTACTTC | CASSSAVRETQYF | NA | TRBJ2-5 | NA | TRBV19
TGCGCCAGCAGCCAAGATTGGTCAGGCACCAACTACGAGCAGTACTTC | CASSQDWSGTNYEQYF | NA | TRBJ2-7 | NA | TRBV4-1
TGTGCCAGCAGCTTAGATCCGGACAGGGGAAAACAATACTTC | CASSLDPDRGKQYF | TRBD1 | TRBJ2-7 | few | TRBV11-2
TGTGCCAGCAGCCTACAACCACTAGCCCGCAATGAGCAGTTCTTC | CASSLQPLARNEQFF | NA | TRBJ2-1 | NA | TRBV11-3